The clone carrying this T cell receptor (beta chain) was seen many times. What it binds is unknown. The data were taken from a study of CD8+CD57+ T cells in acquired aplastic anemia. Overall study: The DNA of sorted CD4+ and CD8+ cells averaged around 3 ug. Sequencing produced an average of about 11 million reads per healthy donor for CD4+ cells.

Trimming cost V 3 bases and J 2 bases, with 20 bases left between them. CDR3 length: 18 residues. CDR1 MNHNS and CDR2 SASEGT come from the germline V gene. TCR beta VDJ and CDR3 were profiled, and genomic DNA was the template. Via MiXCR, TCRdb re-called the reads, giving one row per CDR3 protein. The sample lists about 110,000 distinct CDR3 sequences, less than 65% occurring once. Whole-study findings and limits: It was found that twenty-nine CD8+ CDR3 sequences were shared between patients and controls.

This TCR was recovered from a human donor in good health, serving as a control. The rearrangement joins TRBV6-1 to TRBJ1-5; D gene uncertain. Sequencing used sorted CD4+, CD8+, or CD8+CD57+ T cells (not recorded which) from PBMCs. The CDR3 sequence: CASSEPQTWEERNQPQHF. DNA of the CDR3: TGTGCCAGCAGTGAGCCCCAGACCTGGGAGGAGCGCAATCAGCCCCAGCATTTT.